A single sample gave rise to the 3 T cell receptor beta chains below, sequenced in a study of CD8 T cells in Susac syndrome. With random hexamers, 0.5 to 1 ug RNA was reverse transcribed. One entry per CDR3 protein results from TCRdb running MiXCR on the immunoSEQ multiplex PCR reads. The sample includes approximately 94,000 distinct CDR3 sequences, roughly 96% of them seen just once. The material sequenced was CD8+ T cells from PBMCs. These receptors were obtained from a human donor with Susac syndrome.

CDR3 coding DNA: TGTGCCAGCAGCTTACCCCTAGGGGGGCTGAACACTGAAGCTTTCTTT. Its protein is CASSLPLGGLNTEAFF. The V gene is TRBV11-2, the J gene TRBJ1-1, with D tentatively TRBD1 (6 bases). From germline, CDR1 is SGHAT and CDR2 FQNNGV. The germline V and J ends were trimmed by 2 bases and 0 bases, with 13 bases remaining between them. The CDR3 runs 16 residues.

This clonotype has a single count. The chain combines TRBV6-2 or TRBV6-3 with TRBJ2-1; 10 bases are shared with TRBD2. The CDR3 runs to 14 residues. Germline CDR1 and CDR2: MNHEY and SVGEGT. V lost 5 bases and J lost 10; bases outside the gene matches: 8. CDR3: CASSASGGFGEQFF. In DNA form, the CDR3 reads TGTGCCAGCAGTGCTAGCGGGGGCTTCGGGGAGCAGTTCTTC.

The chain recombines TRBV11-2 with TRBJ1-1; D call uncertain. V lost 3 bases and J lost 1, with 9 bases in between. This CDR3 comprises 14 residues. CDR1 is SGHAT, CDR2 FQNNGV, per germline. The CDR3 region is CASSFHDSNTEAFF. CDR3 DNA sequence: TGTGCCAGCAGCTTCCACGATTCGAACACTGAAGCTTTCTTT.